These 25 T cell receptor beta chains were all obtained from the same sample, sequenced in a study of blood T cell repertoires in COVID-19. Only in-frame clones appear in the TCRdb table, and some are missing; sequencing was by immunoSEQ multiplex PCR. The profile shows roughly 160,000 clones, less than 85% of them singletons. Source material: peripheral blood. Source of these receptors: a woman aged 80 or over with active or convalescent COVID-19.

The chain recombines TRBV9 with TRBJ1-6; the match to TRBD1 covers 8 bases. There are 16 residues in the CDR3. The V segment lost 4 bases and the J segment 7 bases; nucleotides outside the gene matches: 10. Germline CDR1 is SGDLS and CDR2 is YYNGEE. CDR3 sequence reads: CASSRRDRRSNSPLHF. The CDR3 DNA follows: TGTGCCAGCAGCAGAAGGGACAGGCGGAGCAATTCACCCCTCCACTTT.

The chain joins TRBV6-6 to TRBJ1-5, with D maybe TRBD1 (5 bases). Germline V gene data show CDR1 as MNHNY and CDR2 as SVGAGI (reference sequence). This CDR3 spans 14 amino acids. Trimming shortened V by 2 bases and J by 2 bases, and 7 bases separated the two germline ends. The CDR3 here is CASSYGAGNQPQHF. DNA for the CDR3: TGTGCCAGCAGTTACGGGGCAGGCAATCAGCCCCAGCATTTT.

The rearrangement joins TRBV2 to TRBJ2-3; 10 bases agree with TRBD2. Germline V gene data show CDR1 as SNHLY and CDR2 as FYNNEI. The CDR3 is made up of 14 amino acids. J was trimmed by 4 bases and V by 5 bases; bases with no gene match: 3. The CDR3 loop is CASSRTSGADTQYF. The CDR3 nucleotides are TGTGCCAGCAGTCGGACTAGCGGCGCAGATACGCAGTATTTT.

This clone was seen only a few times. The rearrangement joins TRBV4-2 to TRBJ2-2; 10 positions agree with TRBD2. From germline, CDR1 is LGHNA and CDR2 YNFKEQ. V gave up 1 base and J gave up 5 bases; unmatched junction bases: 4. The CDR3 spans 16 residues. This CDR3 reads CASSQASGSGTGELFF. CDR3 in DNA: TGTGCCAGCAGCCAAGCTAGCGGGAGTGGTACCGGGGAGCTGTTTTTT.

V is TRBV29-1 and J is TRBJ1-3; TRBD1 agrees at 7 bases. The CDR3 spans 12 residues. In germline, CDR1 is SQVTM, CDR2 ANQGSEA. V lost 6 bases and J lost 10; bases outside the gene matches: 9. CDR3 amino acids: CSVRDSAATIYF. CDR3 in DNA: TGCAGCGTACGGGACAGCGCCGCGACCATATATTTT.

The chain uses TRBV11-2 and TRBJ2-1; 10 nucleotides agree with TRBD2. The V segment lost 10 bases and the J segment 8 bases; nucleotides outside the gene matches: 5. The germline V gene encodes CDR1 SGHAT and CDR2 FQNNGV. CDR3 length equals 12 residues. Here the CDR3 DNA reads TGTGCCACTAGCGGGAGTGGGTATGAGCAGTTCTTC. It yields the protein CATSGSGYEQFF. The entire variable domain, with the rest obtained from reference TRBV11-2 and TRBJ2-1, is as follows: EAGVAQSPRYKIIEKRQSVAFWCNPISGHATLYWYQQILGQGPKLLIQFQNNGVVDDSQLPKDRFSAERLKGVDSTLKIQPAKLEDSAVYLCATSGSGYEQFFGPGTRLTVL.

This clone has only one observation. The rearrangement links TRBV7-9 to TRBJ2-5; 7 bases are a match to TRBD2. Germline CDR1 reads SEHNR; CDR2 reads FQNEAQ (reference sequence). Trimming at V came to 5 bases and at J to 5 bases, leaving 17 bases not matched to a gene. The CDR3 spans 17 residues. The CDR3 coding sequence is TGTGCCAGCAGCCCACTAAATCAGCGGGATGGGAGGGAGACCCAGTACTTC. It is translated as CASSPLNQRDGRETQYF.

This chain connects TRBV4-1 to TRBJ1-2; 10 nucleotides agree with TRBD1. Germline V lookup: CDR1 MGHRA, CDR2 YSYEKL. The CDR3 sequence is 16 residues long. Trimming took 3 bases from V and 8 from J; bases not matched to a gene: 12. CDR3 in DNA: TGCGCCAGCAGCCATCCTGAACGACAGGGGGCGCGAGGCTACACCTTC. Translated: CASSHPERQGARGYTF.

The chain joins TRBV28 to TRBJ1-5; D call uncertain. The CDR3 runs 21 residues. Germline-derived CDR1 and CDR2 are MDHEN and SYDVKM. The V and J ends lost 5 bases and 7 bases respectively, with 36 bases between them. Written as DNA, the CDR3 is TGTGCCAGCAGTCCCCAGGTTGTTGGGCACCACATGCAGCCGGTAACACAGCCCCAGCATTTT. It is translated as CASSPQVVGHHMQPVTQPQHF.

This clone was seen a single time. The chain employs TRBV2 and TRBJ1-2; D may be TRBD1 (5 bases). The V end was cut by 4 bases, the J end by 2 bases, with 8 bases between. The CDR3 runs 13 residues. The germline CDR1 and CDR2 sequences are SNHLY and FYNNEI. The CDR3 loop reads CASSVDRNYGYTF. CDR3 sequence (DNA): TGTGCCAGCAGTGTTGACAGAAACTATGGCTACACCTTC.

The chain carries TRBV7-9 and TRBJ1-5; D is ambiguous. The CDR3 length is 19 residues. V was shortened by 3 bases and J by 3 bases, with 24 bases between the two germline ends. Germline V lookup: CDR1 SEHNR, CDR2 FQNEAQ (reference sequence). Written as DNA, the CDR3 is TGTGCCAGCAGCTTCACCCCCTGGGGAGGTTCCGATAACAATCAGCCCCAGCATTTT. Its translation: CASSFTPWGGSDNNQPQHF.

The gene calls are TRBV19 and TRBJ1-1, with 8 bases lining up with TRBD1. V trimming: 5 bases; J trimming: 1 base; junction bases outside the gene matches: 6. Germline V CDR1 and CDR2: LNHDA, SQIVND (reference sequence). The CDR3 is made up of 15 amino acids. Here the CDR3 reads CASSFQGARNTEAFF. The DNA for the CDR3 is TGTGCCAGTAGTTTCCAGGGGGCTCGGAACACTGAAGCTTTCTTT.

CDR3 sequence reads: CATSDSGQGRGNYGYTF. Here the CDR3 DNA reads TGTGCCACCAGTGATTCGGGACAGGGAAGGGGAAACTATGGCTACACCTTC. The V and J genes are TRBV24-1 and TRBJ1-2, with 9 bases identical to TRBD1. This CDR3 has 17 amino acids. V dropped 2 bases and J dropped 2; count of bases not matched to a gene: 8. CDR1 is KGHDR and CDR2 is SFDVKD in the germline V gene.

This chain connects TRBV3-1 (or the pseudogene TRBV3-2) to TRBJ2-5; D perhaps matches TRBD1 (5 bases). Germline-derived CDR1 and CDR2 are LGHDT and YNNKEL (reference sequence). Trimming took 8 bases from V and 1 from J, leaving 20 bases between them. This CDR3 spans 16 amino acids. CDR3 residues: CASGEQKGYLQETQYF. In DNA form, the CDR3 reads TGTGCCAGCGGCGAACAGAAGGGGTATCTCCAAGAGACCCAGTACTTC.

V usage is TRBV7-9 and J usage is TRBJ2-6, with D possibly being TRBD2 (5 bases). The V gene's germline CDR1 is SEHNR and CDR2 FQNEAQ (reference sequence). The CDR3 loop spans 16 amino acids. Trimming stripped 5 bases from V and 1 base from J, with 12 bases between. DNA of the CDR3: TGTGCCAGCAGCGGCCGGGGTAGTTCTGGGGCCAACGTCCTGACTTTC. This codes for CASSGRGSSGANVLTF.

This clone has just one count. This chain connects TRBV6-5 to TRBJ1-1; 9 nucleotides line up with TRBD1. The CDR3 is 14 amino acids. J gave up 7 bases and V 6 bases, and 9 bases lay outside the gene matches. Germline loops: CDR1 MNHEY, CDR2 SVGAGI. The CDR3 sequence: CASRQAGTGFEAFF. CDR3 coding DNA: TGTGCCAGCAGACAAGCCGGGACAGGGTTTGAAGCTTTCTTT.

This clone was seen just once. The rearrangement joins TRBV9 to TRBJ2-7, with 9 bases fitting TRBD2. With 3 bases clipped from V and 1 base from J, the junction kept 14 bases outside the gene matches. The CDR3 length is 18 residues. Germline V gene data show CDR1 as SGDLS and CDR2 as YYNGEE. This CDR3 is CASSDPPPGLAGSYEQYF. In DNA form, the CDR3 reads TGTGCCAGCAGCGACCCTCCTCCGGGGCTAGCGGGGTCCTACGAGCAGTACTTC. The whole variable domain, filled in from reference TRBV9 and TRBJ2-7, reads DSGVTQTPKHLITATGQRVTLRCSPRSGDLSVYWYQQSLDQGLQFLIQYYNGEERAKGNILERFSAQQFPDLHSELNLSSLELGDSALYFCASSDPPPGLAGSYEQYFGPGTRLTVT.

The chain has TRBV9 and TRBJ1-4; 8 nucleotides agree with TRBD1. The CDR3 sequence is 16 residues long. Germline CDR1 reads SGDLS; CDR2 reads YYNGEE. V lost 3 bases and J lost 11; bases outside the gene matches: 15. Here the CDR3 DNA reads TGTGCCAGCAGCGCTCGTCCCCTTATGGACAGGGAGAAACTGTTTTTT. This sequence encodes CASSARPLMDREKLFF.

The genes are TRBV19 and TRBJ2-2; 9 positions agree with TRBD2. V lost 5 bases to trimming and J lost 1 base; unmatched junction nucleotides: 8. The germline CDR1 and CDR2 sequences are LNHDA and SQIVND (reference sequence). This CDR3 region has 17 residues. For the CDR3, the DNA is TGTGCCAGTAGTCCGGCGGGAGGGCCTGGGAACACCGGGGAGCTGTTTTTT. Translating gives CASSPAGGPGNTGELFF.

The gene calls are TRBV19 and TRBJ1-2, with a possible D match to TRBD1 (6 bases). Germline CDR1 LNHDA, CDR2 SQIVND (reference sequence). CDR3 length: 15 residues. The germline V and J ends were trimmed by 6 bases and 4 bases, with 18 bases remaining between them. For the CDR3, the DNA is TGTGCCAGTAGCCTACAACAGGGAAGGGCCTATGGCTACACCTTC. It is translated as CASSLQQGRAYGYTF.

V gene TRBV10-3 combines with J gene TRBJ1-4, with 7 positions matching TRBD1. The V segment lost 3 bases and the J segment 7 bases; nucleotides outside the gene matches: 5. The CDR3 has 14 residues. Looked up from germline, CDR1 is ENHRY and CDR2 is SYGVKD. The CDR3 loop is CAISEGGSAEKLFF. The CDR3 nucleotides are TGTGCCATCAGTGAAGGGGGCTCGGCTGAAAAACTGTTTTTT.

This clone was recorded a few times. The chain is built from TRBV2 and TRBJ1-1; D call uncertain. The V gene lost 10 bases and the J gene lost 8 bases, with 17 bases spanning the gap. This CDR3 region has 12 residues. Germline assignment: CDR1 SNHLY and CDR2 FYNNEI. The DNA of the CDR3 is TGTGCCACCCACCACACGGCAGGCGAAGCTTTCTTT. It encodes CATHHTAGEAFF.

The chain recombines TRBV4-1 with TRBJ2-1; TRBD2 aligns across 12 bases. CDR3 length equals 17 residues. The V gene end was trimmed by 1 base and the J gene end by 9 bases; junction bases not matched to a gene: 10. Per the germline V gene, CDR1 is MGHRA and CDR2 is YSYEKL. CDR3 loop: CASSQGLAGVRQGEQFF. For the CDR3, the DNA is TGCGCCAGCAGCCAAGGACTAGCGGGAGTTCGGCAGGGTGAGCAGTTCTTC.

This chain connects TRBV19 to TRBJ2-1, with D possibly being TRBD1 (5 bases). V lost 10 bases, J lost 7 bases, and 17 bases lay in between. The germline V gene encodes CDR1 LNHDA and CDR2 SQIVND (reference sequence). The CDR3 is 13 residues long. CDR3 region: CATSRGQNNEQFF. CDR3 sequence (DNA): TGTGCCACCTCAAGGGGCCAGAATAATGAGCAGTTCTTC.

This sequence joins TRBV5-4 and TRBJ1-2; D not resolved. The length of the CDR3 is 13 residues. From germline, CDR1 is SGHNT and CDR2 YYREEE (reference sequence). Trimming cost V 0 bases and J 1 base, with 4 bases left between them. CDR3 in amino acids: CASSLVSNYGYTF. The CDR3 DNA sequence: TGTGCCAGCAGCTTGGTTAGTAACTATGGCTACACCTTC.